This TCR beta chain was recorded in a study of cytomegalovirus exposure and HLA in healthy donors (dated by TCRdb to about 2017). A note on the overall study: An earlier analysis of 550 to 700 of the donors reported 250 to 350 Gb of sequence data and more than 90 million unique TCR beta sequences from 150 million to 200 million T cells. Besides the first cohort of hundreds of subjects, a separate validation cohort made up of around 120 different subjects was used. The later analysis used no new phenotypic data to find candidate immune exposures, relying instead on TCR beta sequences and their occurrence across donors. A later analysis re-analyzed previously published TCR beta repertoires from approximately 700 donors and added high-resolution HLA genotyping to study TCR occurrence patterns. Of the 398 genotyped donors, 80% to 90% were placed in the genetic ancestry cluster associated with self-reported Caucasian donors. An early release that covered about 640 HLA-typed donors contained about 300 gigabases of sequencing data and tens of millions of unique TCR sequences. The study aimed to test whether signatures of past pathogen exposure could be identified by cataloging public T cell receptors. An earlier analysis of more than 450 of the donors used high-throughput TCR beta sequencing to judge whether each TCR beta V gene segment behaved as functional or pseudogenic. To predict cytomegalovirus infection status, the study brought together high-throughput TCR immunosequencing, statistical association of individual TCRs with disease status, and machine learning. Several DR-DQ haplotypes were handled as single units for association and clustering because linkage in the cohort was strong. The T cell repertoires of 666 subjects were profiled by immunosequencing and related to cytomegalovirus serostatus. Every repertoire in the discovery cohort had been generated on one and the same sequencing platform. Donor age, sex, ethnicity and CMV serostatus were collected together with the repertoire data. Typing coverage differed by locus: A, B, C, DRB1 and DQB1 were typed in about 620-630 donors, DQA1 in 522, DPA1 in 600 to 610, and DPB1 in 450 to 490. A later genetic analysis took genome-wide SNP genotypes for about 55% of the 666 donors and used that subset as a discovery cohort. On average, around 230,000 unique TCR beta nucleotide sequences were sequenced per donor among some 430 genotyped donors of the cohort, with roughly 18% of those sequences being non-productive. Class I and class II HLA loci were covered by the typing at four-digit resolution.

Points the paper makes about the study in general: Linkage disequilibrium might explain the correlated functional status among segregating V segments, but an unknown experimental factor could not be ruled out. A group of highly shared sequence variants was considered likely to be a technical artifact of the sequencing pipeline. A later analysis reported that several top co-occurrence clusters appeared linked to parvovirus B19, influenza, CMV and Epstein-Barr virus. The classifier was reported to diagnose cytomegalovirus status with high specificity and sensitivity in both the original and validation cohorts. Compared with the 666-donor mean, donors in an Asian-associated ancestry cluster had fewer N-insertions in productive TCRs, according to a later genetic analysis. A further reported finding was that TCR beta sequences accurately predicted the HLA-A and HLA-B alleles for most subjects in the first cohort. V-gene and J-gene trimming of TCR beta chains was associated with a missense DCLRE1C variant in a later genetic analysis, and the association was replicated in an independent cohort. A later analysis found that HLA-associated TCR beta chains were more clonally expanded and had lower generation probabilities than equally common non-associated chains. According to a later analysis, most CMV-associated TCR beta chains appeared to be HLA-restricted, and the HLA associations seemed to be driven largely by CMV exposure. This cohort had only TCR beta chains sequenced, and the lack of alpha or paired-chain data limited which features could be detected. In a later analysis, TCR association rates were found to vary across HLA loci, with the most associated TCRs seen for DRB1 alleles and the fewest for HLA-C alleles. For the cohort, immune exposure information was limited to CMV serostatus. Assigning TCR associations to individual alleles was difficult when HLA alleles, especially DR and DQ, strongly co-occurred. Some IMGT-functional V segments, including TRBV6-2 and TRBV6-3, could not be distinguished by the 87-base-pair reads and were therefore excluded. The study listed 150 to 200 TCR beta chains as associated with cytomegalovirus. In an earlier analysis of 587 of the donors, most TCR beta V segments appeared in productive rearrangements about 87% or about 30% of the time, broadly matching IMGT annotations. Because counts were too low, seventeen rarely observed V segments, including chromosome 9 orphons, were excluded from the earlier analysis of around 590 of the donors. Three of the identified cytomegalovirus-associated TCR beta chains were confirmed in vitro to be specific for cytomegalovirus antigens. Most TCR sequences were observed very rarely across donors, whereas some public TCRs were present in many individuals. It was suggested by the authors that the approach could potentially be generalized to other disease states and immunological phenotypes. A later analysis associated about 17,000 TCR beta sequences with specific HLA alleles at a false discovery rate of 0.05. The presence/absence analyses assumed that sequencing depth was roughly uniform across donors, and that assumption may not be true. Because some donors lacked HLA typing at each locus, the association tests relied only on the typed subset.

The CDR3, cysteine through phenylalanine, is 16 amino acids long. Only the CDR3 portion is preserved as DNA: 48 bases, with reading frame beginning at the first base. V ends up 5 bases short and J 1 base short, with an unmatched junction base count of 6. As encoded in the germline V gene, CDR1 is MGHRA while CDR2 is YSYEKL. In regard to this clone: Its cognate antigen has yet to be identified. Base quality data are lacking; no much larger clone is found one base away.

Receptor libraries were prepared by the immunoSEQ multiplex PCR assay. For the multiplex PCR, a mixture combining 60 forward primers for TCR Vbeta segments and 13 reverse primers for TCR Jbeta segments was used. A multiplex PCR assay on genomic DNA amplified the CDR3 region of rearranged TCR beta genes. On the Illumina HiSeq System, the amplified TCR beta libraries were sequenced as 87-base-pair reads. For the original study's pipeline: In a later analysis, roughly 80 million unique TCR beta chains were counted across the 690 or so repertoires, and around 11 million of these chains were shared by at least two donors. A nearest-neighbor algorithm error-corrected the raw reads and collapsed the reads into unique sequences, merging closely related sequences to remove PCR and sequencing errors. V, D and J gene segments were assigned by aligning CDR3 sequences to IMGT reference sequences. For a sequence to be retained, a match of at least six nucleotides to both a V gene segment and a J gene segment was required. A rearrangement counted as productive if the CDR3 had no stop codons and remained in frame with V and J, and every other rearrangement counted as non-productive. CDR3 was defined according to IMGT convention as the region running from the second conserved V-encoded cysteine to the conserved J-encoded phenylalanine. The earlier analysis of about 590 of the donors excluded sequences that lacked an unambiguous match to a single V gene segment. In an earlier analysis of approximately 550 of the donors, V segments were called functional above 56.7% productive rearrangements and were called segregating when the between-donor standard deviation exceeded 5%. A statistical classification framework was developed to diagnose cytomegalovirus status using the catalog of TCR beta chain sequences. In a later analysis, V and J genes were assigned by comparing TCR nucleotide sequences against IMGT/GENE-DB human TR gene sequences. A later analysis assigned CDR3 sequences and most-parsimonious VDJ recombination scenarios with the TCRdist pipeline. In a later analysis, each TCR beta chain was defined by its CDR3 amino acid sequence together with its V-gene family, and reads without a unique V-gene family were excluded. A later analysis removed 592 highly shared, low-generation-probability nucleotide sequences to deal with suspected cross-contamination and a sequencing artifact. In a later analysis, a clonal expansion index for each public chain was calculated from normalized within-repertoire ranks of inferred template counts. In a later analysis, generation probabilities were computed using a VDJ recombination model fitted to out-of-frame rearrangements, and the results were checked against IGoR. Hypergeometric tests were used in a later analysis to score TCR-TCR, TCR-HLA and TCR-CMV co-occurrence, with a repertoire-size bias correction applied to the TCR pairs. In a later analysis, false discovery rates were estimated by permuting HLA or CMV assignments 20 times. A later analysis grouped co-occurring TCRs with DBSCAN, adding TCRdist sequence similarity when clustering within HLA-allele-positive subsets. Co-occurrence clustering excluded repertoires with fewer than 30,000 or more than 120,000 public chains, plus five with anomalous nucleotide sharing. TCRdb took over this immuneACCESS table, retaining in-frame rearrangements with V and J assigned. Such tables are incomplete; in checked studies, under half of the missing clones stem from an unresolved V gene, and the remainder is unexplained. V and J calls and clone size are as listed in that table; D and trimming were resolved from the DNA. This sample holds about 34,000 clones; roughly two thirds were observed only once. Around 10% of the sample rests with the top ten.

The cohort comprised several hundred healthy bone marrow donors. All cohort members were sampled while nominally healthy, although unrecorded immune exposures were likely present. The donor tested CMV seropositive, placing the donor among the 250 to 350 seropositive members of the cohort. A peripheral blood sample was collected from each donor, and TCR beta sequencing was performed on peripheral blood mononuclear cells. Genomic DNA extraction from the blood cell samples was performed with the Qiagen DNeasy Blood Extraction Kit. The source is a man aged 40-49 years in good health and CMV-seropositive. The chain was built from TRBV4-1 and TRBJ2-5, with TRBD2 identical over 11 junction bases. Source material: PBMCs. The CDR3 is CASSERLAGFQETQYF. Here is the DNA: TGCGCCAGCAGCGAAAGACTAGCGGGGTTCCAAGAGACCCAGTACTTC.